The clone carrying this T cell receptor (beta chain) was detected only once. Using immunoSEQ multiplex PCR, the repertoire was profiled, and TCRdb retains in-frame clones only, with some absent. The table has fewer than 120,000 clones, around 81% seen once. The data derive from a study of T cell responses to AZD1222 COVID-19 vaccine. The CDR3 runs to 15 residues. CDR1 and CDR2 from the germline V gene are MNHNY and SVGAGI (reference sequence). With 5 bases clipped from V and 1 base from J, the junction kept 4 bases outside the gene matches. The sequence was collected from an adult in good health. V is TRBV6-6 and J is TRBJ1-1; 10 bases agree with TRBD1. The sample consisted of peripheral blood, taken on day 0 of AZD1222 vaccination. CDR3 DNA: TGTGCCAGCAGTCCCCGGGACAGGGGGAACACTGAAGCTTTCTTT. It is translated as CASSPRDRGNTEAFF.